A selection of T cell receptor beta chains follows, all from one sample in a study of Ad26.COV2.S vaccination and SARS-CoV-2 variants. Data came from immunoSEQ multiplex PCR; TCRdb stores just in-frame clones and leaves some out. Of hundreds of thousands of clones listed, roughly nine tenths are singletons. The specimen comprised peripheral blood, sampled in a trial of Ad26.COV2.S vaccine versus placebo. Every receptor here comes from a person aged 18-60 years who received the Ad26.COV2.S COVID-19 vaccine or a placebo. Both conserved end residues are part of each CDR3. Each record gives: clone size, J gene, V gene, D gene, CDR3 protein, CDR3 DNA. The D gene is left open where the match is weak. Clone size is not always given. Where it is, it says once, few, many or a class for expanded clones.

.,TRBJ2-1,TRBV19,.,CASSITGSSYNEQFF,TGTGCCAGTAGTATTACAGGGAGCTCCTACAATGAGCAGTTCTTC
.,TRBJ2-1,TRBV5-4,TRBD2,CASSQTSGTYNEQFF,TGTGCCAGCAGCCAGACTAGCGGGACTTACAATGAGCAGTTCTTC
once,TRBJ2-5,TRBV18,.,CASSLPPETQYF,TGTGCCAGCTCACTTCCCCCAGAGACCCAGTACTTC
.,TRBJ2-1,TRBV14,.,CASSQEGVLVKAYNEQFF,TGTGCCAGCAGCCAAGAAGGAGTACTAGTTAAGGCCTACAATGAGCAGTTCTTC
.,TRBJ1-3,TRBV10-3,.,CAIREVGTADTIYF,TGTGCCATCAGGGAGGTGGGGACGGCGGACACCATATATTTT
.,TRBJ1-4,TRBV4-3,.,CASSDSFNEKLFF,TGCGCCAGCAGCGACAGTTTCAATGAAAAACTGTTTTTT
.,TRBJ1-5,TRBV12-3/TRBV12-4,.,CATKGDSNQPQHF,TGTGCCACCAAGGGGGACAGCAATCAGCCCCAGCATTTT
.,TRBJ1-1,TRBV18,.,CASSDRLDPGQKKAFF,TGTGCCAGCTCAGACCGCCTTGATCCGGGACAAAAAAAAGCTTTCTTT
few,TRBJ1-5,TRBV5-6,.,CASSLLGSRPQHF,TGTGCCAGCAGCTTGTTGGGCTCTCGGCCCCAGCATTTT
.,TRBJ2-5,TRBV6-5,TRBD1,CASNRDRDETQYF,TGTGCCAGCAACCGGGACAGGGATGAGACCCAGTACTTC
.,TRBJ1-3,TRBV9,TRBD1,CASSPRGRDSNSGNTIYF,TGTGCCAGCAGCCCCCGAGGGAGGGACAGCAACTCTGGAAACACCATATATTTT
.,TRBJ2-2,TRBV6-4,.,CASKSSAETGELFF,TGTGCCAGCAAGAGTTCGGCGGAGACCGGGGAGCTGTTTTTT
.,TRBJ1-1,TRBV4-2,.,CASSHPHAGGGTEAFF,TGTGCCAGCAGCCACCCTCATGCCGGGGGAGGGACTGAAGCTTTCTTT
once,TRBJ2-1,TRBV5-8,.,CASSWAGQNYNEQFF,TGTGCCAGCAGCTGGGCGGGACAGAACTACAATGAGCAGTTCTTC
few,TRBJ1-5,TRBV30,.,CAWATSPNQPQHF,TGTGCCTGGGCCACCAGCCCCAATCAGCCCCAGCATTTT
.,TRBJ2-5,TRBV14,.,CASSQGGETQYF,TGTGCCAGCAGCCAAGGGGGGGAGACCCAGTACTTC
.,TRBJ2-1,TRBV19,TRBD2,CATKAGEYNEQFF,TGTGCCACCAAGGCGGGGGAGTACAATGAGCAGTTCTTC
.,TRBJ2-3,TRBV5-1,.,CASSLRGKEQLDTQYF,TGCGCCAGCAGCCTTCGGGGGAAGGAGCAACTAGATACGCAGTATTTT
.,TRBJ1-4,TRBV7-9,.,CASSMTADEKLFF,TGTGCCAGCAGCATGACAGCAGATGAAAAACTGTTTTTT
.,TRBJ1-2,TRBV5-1,.,CASSTYQGTYGYTF,TGCGCCAGCAGCACGTATCAAGGGACCTATGGCTACACCTTC
.,TRBJ2-4,TRBV3-1/TRBV3-2,TRBD1,CASSHRMGQGKGNIQYF,TGTGCCAGCAGCCACCGAATGGGACAGGGGAAGGGAAACATTCAGTACTTC
.,TRBJ1-1,TRBV15,TRBD1,CATRPGEGATEAFF,TGTGCCACCAGGCCGGGGGAGGGGGCCACTGAAGCTTTCTTT
.,TRBJ1-2,TRBV5-5,.,CASRPQGRGYTF,TGTGCCAGCAGGCCACAGGGCCGGGGCTACACCTTC
.,TRBJ2-1,TRBV6-1,.,CASSEYNNEQFF,TGTGCCAGCAGTGAATATAACAATGAGCAGTTCTTC
.,TRBJ2-5,TRBV4-2,TRBD2,CASSRAETSGEETQYF,TGTGCCAGCAGCCGCGCTGAGACTAGCGGGGAGGAGACCCAGTACTTC
.,TRBJ1-2,TRBV5-6,.,CASSSSGAADYGYTF,TGTGCCAGCAGCTCTTCTGGGGCCGCGGACTATGGCTACACCTTC
.,TRBJ2-5,TRBV6-2/TRBV6-3,TRBD2,CASSYSATSGSRETQYF,TGTGCCAGCAGTTACTCGGCCACTAGCGGGAGCCGAGAGACCCAGTACTTC